These 2 T cell receptor beta chains came from one sample sequenced in a study of T cell responses to AZD1222 COVID-19 vaccine. Profiling relied on immunoSEQ multiplex PCR, and the TCRdb table lists in-frame clones only, not all of them. In the table there are approximately 75,000 clones, roughly 90% of which are singletons. Sequencing used peripheral blood, obtained 28 days after the second AZD1222 dose. These receptors came from an adult who received the AZD1222 COVID-19 vaccine.

V is TRBV6-4 and J is TRBJ2-7; D tentatively reads TRBD1 or TRBD2 (5 bases each). This CDR3 contains 12 residues. Deletions cut 11 bases from V and 2 bases from J, with 13 bases between. Germline V lookup: CDR1 MRHNA, CDR2 SNTAGT. The CDR3 DNA is TGTGCCTCAACGTGGGGGACCTACGAGCAGTACTTC. Amino acid sequence: CASTWGTYEQYF.

This clone was observed a handful of times. V is TRBV15 and J is TRBJ1-4, with D maybe TRBD1 (5 bases). In germline, CDR1 is LNHNV, CDR2 YYDKDF (reference sequence). The V and J ends lost 0 bases and 3 bases respectively, with 14 bases between them. This CDR3 has 17 residues. The CDR3 here is CATSRDALGAPNEKLFF. CDR3 bases: TGTGCCACCAGCAGAGATGCGTTAGGGGCCCCTAATGAAAAACTGTTTTTT.